This T cell receptor beta chain was sequenced during a study of blood T cell repertoires in COVID-19. With 6 bases clipped from V and 6 bases from J, the junction kept 5 bases outside the gene matches. The CDR3 is 14 amino acids. Clones were sequenced by immunoSEQ multiplex PCR, and TCRdb holds only the in-frame ones, with some missing. The sample contains about 160,000 clones, 75% to 85% of which appear only once. Only a few counts were recorded for this clone. This TCR derives from a woman in her sixties who had recovered from COVID-19. The specimen sequenced was PBMCs or T cells enriched from blood (not recorded which). This sequence joins TRBV6-7 and TRBJ1-5; 10 bases fit TRBD1. TRBV6-7 is classed as an ORF, of uncertain function. DNA of the CDR3: TGTGCCAGCAGAGGGGACAGGGGAGGTCAGCCCCAGCATTTT. Its protein product is CASRGDRGGQPQHF.